This T cell receptor beta chain was sequenced during a study of blood T cell repertoires in COVID-19. The CDR3 is 14 residues long. CDR1 is SGHRS and CDR2 is YFSETQ in the germline V gene. The germline V and J ends were trimmed by 4 bases and 1 base, with 9 bases remaining between them. Assay used: immunoSEQ multiplex PCR; TCRdb lists only in-frame clones, some missing. Of about 210,000 clones listed, 84% are singletons. The receptor's source is a woman older than 75 with COVID-19, enrolled during active disease. The chain carries TRBV5-1 and TRBJ1-3, with no clear D. Sequencing was performed on peripheral blood. The CDR3 DNA follows: TGCGCCAGCAGCGATCCCGGGTCTGGAAACACCATATATTTT. Translation gives CASSDPGSGNTIYF.